The entry that follows covers one T cell receptor beta chain sequence. The sample belongs to a study of shared clonotypes between healthy human individuals. Trimming took off 5 bases at V and 15 bases at J, with 20 bases between the two ends. The CDR3 is 13 amino acids. The germline V gene has CDR1 LNHDA and CDR2 SQIVND (reference sequence). Sequencing was performed with immunoSEQ multiplex PCR; in TCRdb, only in-frame clones are kept and a portion is missing. This sample has roughly 200,000 clones; 65% to 80% occur once, and the top ten carry 10%. This TCR derives from a man aged 25-45 years in good health. The V call is TRBV19, the J call TRBJ2-4, with D possibly matching TRBD1 (5 bases). What was sequenced was memory CD4+ T cells sorted from blood. Specified subset: CD45RA-negative fraction. The CDR3 region is CASSPHPRGFGYF. Here the CDR3 DNA reads TGTGCCAGTAGTCCACACCCTAGGGGTTTCGGGTACTTC.